This entry describes one T cell receptor beta chain. No cognate antigen has been identified for it. One base away there is no much larger clone; base qualities are not given. Patients with autoimmune disease history or receiving systemic immunosuppression were excluded from the trial. Peripheral blood for TCR sequencing was drawn from every dose cohort at baseline, at cycle 4 day 1 and at cycle 7 day 1. Samples were obtained from an open-label, multicenter, first-in-human phase I dose-escalation trial of ivuxolimab. The trial enrolled adults with locally advanced or metastatic head and neck squamous cell, hepatocellular, melanoma or renal cell carcinoma. Before TCR sequencing, CD4+ T cells and CD8+ T cells from peripheral blood were sorted into separate populations. These data are taken from a study of OX40 agonist ivuxolimab in advanced cancers. Notes on the research overall: The costimulatory receptor OX40 (CD134) was targeted by ivuxolimab, a fully human IgG2 agonistic monoclonal antibody. Of the approximately 50 dose-escalation patients, hepatocellular carcinoma was present in about 20, melanoma in approximately 15, renal cell carcinoma in 9 and head and neck cancer in 9. Prior anti-PD-1, anti-PD-L1 or anti-CTLA-4 therapy was permitted, and approximately 39% of dose-escalation patients had received checkpoint inhibitors. Peripheral TCRbeta sequencing aimed to test whether ivuxolimab altered TCR sequence diversity and caused clonal T-cell expansion. The paper describes the monotherapy dose-escalation part (N ≈ 49 patients) of the phase I trial of ivuxolimab. Intravenous ivuxolimab was administered to patients every 2 weeks at six dose levels: 0.01, 0.1, 0.3, 1.5, 3 and 10 mg/kg. In the dose-escalation cohort, 82.7% of patients were male, and the mean age was approximately 64 years, with a range of 23 to 79. Three dose-escalation patients achieved partial responses, one with hepatocellular carcinoma and two with cutaneous melanoma. The research as a whole found: Low levels of normalized T-cell clonal expansion were also seen in some patients who did not respond. After ivuxolimab, more expanded clones were found on average in CD8+ T cells than in CD4+ T cells. The antigen specificity of the clonally expanded peripheral T cells was not determined. Clonal expansion of both CD4+ and CD8+ blood T cells was observed from baseline to week 6 at doses 0.1 to 3.0 mg/kg. In the 0.1-3.0 mg/kg groups, partial responders had among the lowest normalized peripheral clonal expansion, particularly in CD8+ T cells.

For sequencing of the TCRbeta CDR3 region, genomic DNA was extracted from the sorted cells. TCRbeta CDR3 regions were sequenced using the immunoSEQ Assay. The clones in this table, taken by TCRdb from immuneACCESS, are in-frame only. Not every clone is retained; where verified, under half of the shortfall comes from an unresolved V gene, and the cause of the rest is unknown. For this sample there are tens of thousands of clones; just over 85% appear just once. About 3.2% of the sample is held by the ten biggest clonotypes. Looking up the germline V gene yields CDR1 SGHNT and CDR2 YENEEA. The germline V and J ends show losses of 5 bases and 5 bases respectively, and no gene match explains 12 bases of the junction. Measured from the cysteine to the phenylalanine, the CDR3 is 16 residues long. Solely the CDR3 DNA is kept, with 48 bases framed from the first base.

The chain is encoded by TRBV11-3 joined to TRBJ2-1; 7 nucleotides in the junction match TRBD2. This clonotype was obtained from an adult with an advanced solid tumor such as melanoma, head and neck, liver or kidney cancer. Sample: CD4+ or CD8+ T cells sorted from blood, taken in a trial of the OX40 agonist ivuxolimab. The bases read TGTGCCAGCAGCCTCGCGGGGGTGGTGGGGCACAATGAGCAGTTCTTC. The resulting protein is CASSLAGVVGHNEQFF.